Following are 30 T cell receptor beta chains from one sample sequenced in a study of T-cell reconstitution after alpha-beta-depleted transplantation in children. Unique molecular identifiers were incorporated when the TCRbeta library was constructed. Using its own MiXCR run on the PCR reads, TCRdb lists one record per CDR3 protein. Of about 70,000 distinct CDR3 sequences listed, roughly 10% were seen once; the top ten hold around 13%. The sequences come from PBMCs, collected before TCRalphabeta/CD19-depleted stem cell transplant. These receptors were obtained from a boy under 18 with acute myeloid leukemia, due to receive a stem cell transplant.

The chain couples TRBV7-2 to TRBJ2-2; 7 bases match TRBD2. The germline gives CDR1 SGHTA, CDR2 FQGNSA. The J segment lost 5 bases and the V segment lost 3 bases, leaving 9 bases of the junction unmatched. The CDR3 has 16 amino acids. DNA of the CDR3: TGTGCCAGCAGCTTTCCCCGGGGCGGGAGTACCGGGGAGCTGTTTTTT. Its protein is CASSFPRGGSTGELFF.

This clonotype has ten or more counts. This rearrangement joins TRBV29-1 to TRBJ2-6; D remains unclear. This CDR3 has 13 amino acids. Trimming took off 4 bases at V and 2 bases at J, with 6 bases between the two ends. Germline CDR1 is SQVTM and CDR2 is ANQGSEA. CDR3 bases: TGCAGCGTTGCGGGTACTGGGGCCAACGTCCTGACTTTC. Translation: CSVAGTGANVLTF.

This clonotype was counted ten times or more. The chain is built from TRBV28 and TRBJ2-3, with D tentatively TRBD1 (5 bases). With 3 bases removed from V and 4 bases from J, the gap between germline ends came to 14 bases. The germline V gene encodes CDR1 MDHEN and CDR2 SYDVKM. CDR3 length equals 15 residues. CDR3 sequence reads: CASSLEQAAADTQYF. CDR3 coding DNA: TGTGCCAGCAGTTTGGAACAGGCGGCAGCAGATACGCAGTATTTT.

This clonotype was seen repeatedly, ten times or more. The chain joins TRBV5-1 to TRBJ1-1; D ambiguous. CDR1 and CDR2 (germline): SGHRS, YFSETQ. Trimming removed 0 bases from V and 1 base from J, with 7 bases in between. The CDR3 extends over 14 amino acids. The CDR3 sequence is CASSLAGGNTEAFF. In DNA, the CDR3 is TGCGCCAGCAGCTTGGCAGGAGGGAACACTGAAGCTTTCTTT. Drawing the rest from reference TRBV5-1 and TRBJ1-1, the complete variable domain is KAGVTQTPRYLIKTRGQQVTLSCSPISGHRSVSWYQQTPGQGLQFLFEYFSETQRNKGNFPGRFSGRQFSNSRSEMNVSTLELGDSALYLCASSLAGGNTEAFFGQGTRLTVV.

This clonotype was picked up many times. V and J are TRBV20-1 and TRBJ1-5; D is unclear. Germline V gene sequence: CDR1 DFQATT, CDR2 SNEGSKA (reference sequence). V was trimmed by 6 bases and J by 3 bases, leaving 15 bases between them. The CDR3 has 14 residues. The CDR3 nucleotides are TGCAGTGCCTTGCGGATGGGTCCCAATCAGCCCCAGCATTTT. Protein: CSALRMGPNQPQHF.

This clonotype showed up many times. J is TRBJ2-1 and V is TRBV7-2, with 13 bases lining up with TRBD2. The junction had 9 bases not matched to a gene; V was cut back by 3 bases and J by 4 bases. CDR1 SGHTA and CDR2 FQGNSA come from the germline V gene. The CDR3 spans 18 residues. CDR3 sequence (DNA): TGTGCCAGCAGCTTGGCTTCCGGGACTAGCGGGATTTACAATGAGCAGTTCTTC. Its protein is CASSLASGTSGIYNEQFF.

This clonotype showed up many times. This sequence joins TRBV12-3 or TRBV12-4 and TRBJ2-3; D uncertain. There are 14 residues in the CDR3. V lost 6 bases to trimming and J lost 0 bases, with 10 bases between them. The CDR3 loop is CASRHPGSTDTQYF. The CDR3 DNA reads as TGTGCCAGCAGGCATCCGGGTAGCACAGATACGCAGTATTTT.

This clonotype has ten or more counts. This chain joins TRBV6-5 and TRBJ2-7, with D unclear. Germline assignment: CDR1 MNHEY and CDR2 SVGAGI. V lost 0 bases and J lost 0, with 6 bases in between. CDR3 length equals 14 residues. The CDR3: CASSYSGSSYEQYV. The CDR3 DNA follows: TGTGCCAGCAGTTACTCAGGAAGCTCCTACGAGCAGTACGTC.

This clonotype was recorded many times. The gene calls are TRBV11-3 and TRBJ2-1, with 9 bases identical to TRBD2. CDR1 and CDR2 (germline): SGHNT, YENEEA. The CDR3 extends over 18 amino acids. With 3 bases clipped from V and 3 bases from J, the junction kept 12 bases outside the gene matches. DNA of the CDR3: TGTGCCAGCAGCTTGGTGGTGAGGCTAGCGGGGCTCTACAATGAGCAGTTCTTC. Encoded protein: CASSLVVRLAGLYNEQFF.

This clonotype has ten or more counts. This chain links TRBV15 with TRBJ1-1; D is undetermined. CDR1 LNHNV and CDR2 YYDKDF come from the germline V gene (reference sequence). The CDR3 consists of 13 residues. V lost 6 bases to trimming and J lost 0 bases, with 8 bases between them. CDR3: CATRQTVNTEAFF. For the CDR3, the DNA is TGTGCCACCAGACAGACGGTGAACACTGAAGCTTTCTTT. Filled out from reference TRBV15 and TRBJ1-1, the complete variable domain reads DAMVIQNPRYQVTQFGKPVTLSCSQTLNHNVMYWYQQKSSQAPKLLFHYYDKDFNNEADTPDNFQSRRPNTSFCFLDIRSPGLGDTAMYLCATRQTVNTEAFFGQGTRLTVV.

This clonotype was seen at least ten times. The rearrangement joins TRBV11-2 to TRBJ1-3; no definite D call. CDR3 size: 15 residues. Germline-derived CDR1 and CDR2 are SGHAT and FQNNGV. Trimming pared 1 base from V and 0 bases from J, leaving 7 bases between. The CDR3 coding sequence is TGTGCCAGCAGCTTAGTCAGCGTCTCTGGAAACACCATATATTTT. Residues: CASSLVSVSGNTIYF.

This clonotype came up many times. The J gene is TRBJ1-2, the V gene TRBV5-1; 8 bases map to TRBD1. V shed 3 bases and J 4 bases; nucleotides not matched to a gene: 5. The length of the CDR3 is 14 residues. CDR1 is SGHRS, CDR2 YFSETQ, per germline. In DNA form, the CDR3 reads TGCGCCAGCAGCTCTGGACAGGGAATCTATGGCTACACCTTC. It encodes CASSSGQGIYGYTF.

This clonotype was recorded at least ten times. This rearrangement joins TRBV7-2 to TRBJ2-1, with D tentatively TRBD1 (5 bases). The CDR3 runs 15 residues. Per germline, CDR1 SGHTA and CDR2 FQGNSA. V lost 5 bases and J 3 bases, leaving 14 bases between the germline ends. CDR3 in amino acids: CASSLQRTLYNEQFF. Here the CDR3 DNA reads TGTGCCAGCAGCCTCCAACGGACACTCTACAATGAGCAGTTCTTC.

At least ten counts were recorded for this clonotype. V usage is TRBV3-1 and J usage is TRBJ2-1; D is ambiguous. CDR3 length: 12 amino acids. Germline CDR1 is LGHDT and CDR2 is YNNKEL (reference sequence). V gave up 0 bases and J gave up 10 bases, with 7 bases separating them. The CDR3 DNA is TGTGCCAGCAGCCAAGATATGGCAGAGCAGTTCTTC. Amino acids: CASSQDMAEQFF.

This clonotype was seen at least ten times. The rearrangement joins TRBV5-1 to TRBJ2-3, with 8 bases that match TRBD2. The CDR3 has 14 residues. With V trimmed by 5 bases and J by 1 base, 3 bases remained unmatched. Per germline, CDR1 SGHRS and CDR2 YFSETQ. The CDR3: CASSTGLGTDTQYF. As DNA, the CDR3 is TGCGCCAGCAGTACGGGACTAGGCACAGATACGCAGTATTTT.

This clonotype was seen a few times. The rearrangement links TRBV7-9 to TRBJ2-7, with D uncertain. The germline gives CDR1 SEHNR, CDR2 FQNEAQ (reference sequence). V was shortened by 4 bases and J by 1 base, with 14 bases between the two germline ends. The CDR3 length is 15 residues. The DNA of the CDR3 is TGTGCCAGCAGCTCGGGCGGATTCAGGTCCTACGAGCAGTACGTC. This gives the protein CASSSGGFRSYEQYV.

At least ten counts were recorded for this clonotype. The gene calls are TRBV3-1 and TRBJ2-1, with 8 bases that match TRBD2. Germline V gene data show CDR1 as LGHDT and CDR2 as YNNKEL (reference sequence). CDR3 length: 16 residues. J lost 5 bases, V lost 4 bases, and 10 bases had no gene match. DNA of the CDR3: TGTGCCAGCAGCCGGCATAGCGGGACGTTAAACAATGAGCAGTTCTTC. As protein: CASSRHSGTLNNEQFF.

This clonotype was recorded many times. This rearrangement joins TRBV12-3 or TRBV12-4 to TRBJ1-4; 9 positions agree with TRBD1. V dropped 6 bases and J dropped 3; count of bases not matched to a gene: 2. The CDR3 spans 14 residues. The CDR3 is CASRDRGPNEKLFF. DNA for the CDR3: TGTGCCAGCAGGGACAGGGGACCTAATGAAAAACTGTTTTTT.

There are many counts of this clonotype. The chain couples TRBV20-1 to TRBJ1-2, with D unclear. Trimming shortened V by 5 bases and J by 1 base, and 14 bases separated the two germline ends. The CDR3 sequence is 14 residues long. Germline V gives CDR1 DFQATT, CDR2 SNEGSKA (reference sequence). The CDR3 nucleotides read TGCAGTGCTGGCCGAAGGGTATTTAACTATGGCTACACCTTC. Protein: CSAGRRVFNYGYTF.

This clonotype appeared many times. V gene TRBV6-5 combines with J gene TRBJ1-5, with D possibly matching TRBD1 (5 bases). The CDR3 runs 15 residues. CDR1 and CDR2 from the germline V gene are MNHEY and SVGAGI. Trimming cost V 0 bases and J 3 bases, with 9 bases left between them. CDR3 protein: CASSYSWGPNQPQHF. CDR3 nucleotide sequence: TGTGCCAGCAGTTACTCGTGGGGACCCAATCAGCCCCAGCATTTT.

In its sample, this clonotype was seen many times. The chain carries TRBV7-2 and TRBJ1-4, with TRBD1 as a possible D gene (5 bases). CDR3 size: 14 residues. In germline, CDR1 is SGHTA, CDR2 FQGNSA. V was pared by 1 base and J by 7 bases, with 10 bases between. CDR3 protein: CASSLGGLFEKLFF. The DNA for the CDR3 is TGTGCCAGCAGCTTAGGGGGACTATTTGAAAAACTGTTTTTT.

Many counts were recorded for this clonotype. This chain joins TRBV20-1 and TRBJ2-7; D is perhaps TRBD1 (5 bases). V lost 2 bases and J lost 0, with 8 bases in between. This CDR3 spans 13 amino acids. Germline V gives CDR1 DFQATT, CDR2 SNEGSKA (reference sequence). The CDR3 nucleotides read TGCAGTGCTAGATTCCAGGGCTCCTACGAGCAGTACGTC. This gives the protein CSARFQGSYEQYV.

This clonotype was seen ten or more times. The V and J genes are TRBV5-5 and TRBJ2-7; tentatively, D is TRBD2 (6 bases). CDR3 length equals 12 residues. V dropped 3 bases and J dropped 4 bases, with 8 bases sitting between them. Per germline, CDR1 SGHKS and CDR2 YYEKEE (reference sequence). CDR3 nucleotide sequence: TGTGCCAGCAGCTCGGCGGGGTACGAGCAGTACGTC. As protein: CASSSAGYEQYV.

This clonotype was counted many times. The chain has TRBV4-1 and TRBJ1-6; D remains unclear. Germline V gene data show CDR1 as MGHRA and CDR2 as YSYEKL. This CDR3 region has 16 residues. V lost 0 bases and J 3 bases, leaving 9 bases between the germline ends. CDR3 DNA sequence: TGCGCCAGCAGCCAAGAGATCCCTGTCTATAATTCACCCCTCCACTTT. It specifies CASSQEIPVYNSPLHF.

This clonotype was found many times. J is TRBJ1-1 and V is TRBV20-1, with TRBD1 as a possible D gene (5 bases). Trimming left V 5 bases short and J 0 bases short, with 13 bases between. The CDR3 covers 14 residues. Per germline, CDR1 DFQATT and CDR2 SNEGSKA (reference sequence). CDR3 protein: CSARGPGMNTEAFF. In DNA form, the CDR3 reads TGCAGTGCTCGAGGCCCAGGGATGAACACTGAAGCTTTCTTT.

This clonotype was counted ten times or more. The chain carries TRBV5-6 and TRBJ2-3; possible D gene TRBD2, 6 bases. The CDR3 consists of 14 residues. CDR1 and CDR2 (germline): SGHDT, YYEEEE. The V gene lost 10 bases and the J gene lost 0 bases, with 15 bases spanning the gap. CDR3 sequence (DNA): TGTGCCTCTATAACTGGGGGGAGCACAGATACGCAGTATTTT. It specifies CASITGGSTDTQYF.

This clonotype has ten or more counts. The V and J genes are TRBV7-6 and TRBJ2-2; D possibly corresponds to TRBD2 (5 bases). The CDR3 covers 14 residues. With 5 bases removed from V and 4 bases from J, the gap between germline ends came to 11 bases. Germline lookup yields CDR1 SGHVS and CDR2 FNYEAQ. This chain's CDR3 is CASSPLASTGELFF. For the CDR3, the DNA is TGTGCCAGCAGCCCTCTAGCTAGCACCGGGGAGCTGTTTTTT.

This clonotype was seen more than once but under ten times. CDR3 loop: CASSLTSLEGNEQFF. DNA of the CDR3: TGTGCCAGCAGCTTAACTAGCCTAGAGGGTAATGAGCAGTTCTTC. The V call is TRBV11-2, the J call TRBJ2-1, with a weak D call TRBD2 (6 bases). CDR1 is SGHAT and CDR2 is FQNNGV in the germline V gene. CDR3 size: 15 residues. Trimming shortened V by 2 bases and J by 7 bases, and 15 bases separated the two germline ends.

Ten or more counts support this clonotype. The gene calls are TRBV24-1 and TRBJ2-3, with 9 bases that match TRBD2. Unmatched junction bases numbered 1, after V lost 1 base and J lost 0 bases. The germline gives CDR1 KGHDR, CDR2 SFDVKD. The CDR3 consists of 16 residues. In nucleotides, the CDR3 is TGTGCCACCAGTGATTTCACTAGCGGGAGCACAGATACGCAGTATTTT. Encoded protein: CATSDFTSGSTDTQYF.

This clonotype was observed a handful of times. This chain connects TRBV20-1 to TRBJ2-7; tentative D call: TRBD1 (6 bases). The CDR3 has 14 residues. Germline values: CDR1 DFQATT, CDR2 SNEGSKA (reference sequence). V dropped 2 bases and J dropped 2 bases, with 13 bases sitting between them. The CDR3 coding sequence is TGCAGTGCTAGATTCCAGGGGAAGACCTACGAGCAGTACTTC. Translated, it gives CSARFQGKTYEQYF.